What follows is one TCR beta chain and its context. Its cognate antigen is unknown. Trimming pared 0 bases from V and 0 bases from J, leaving 11 bases between. The CDR3 runs to 16 residues. Looked up from germline, CDR1 is MGHRA and CDR2 is YSYEKL. This sample was taken from a study of T-cell memory formation after mild COVID-19. Study overall: For the most part, TCR clusters were specific to one donor.

After 5'RACE with constant-segment primers, TCR alpha and TCR beta cDNA libraries carrying sample barcodes and UMIs were obtained. MiXCR, applied by TCRdb to the 5' RACE reads, yields one record per CDR3 protein. The table shows some 210,000 distinct CDR3 sequences, with 27% occurring only once. Notes on the study in general: From day 15 to 85, contracting clones were balanced between CD4 and CD8, whereas later expanders leaned toward CD4+. Memory from before infection featured some responding clones, which suggests cross-reactive memory joined.

The material sequenced was PBMCs or a T cell subset sorted from them (not recorded which). The chain carries TRBV4-1 and TRBJ1-1; D gene ambiguous. This sequence originates from an adult woman who had mild COVID-19 (a few samples of this study predate the infection). Cell type and time point are not known. The CDR3 DNA is TGCGCCAGCAGCCAAGACGGTGGGCACTTGAACACTGAAGCTTTCTTT. Translated, it gives CASSQDGGHLNTEAFF.